This paragraph reports one TCR beta chain. Antigen: not known. This sample is drawn from a study of radiation and T cells in renal cell carcinoma. Study as a whole: Nephrectomy followed 15 Gy stereotactic body radiation by 4 weeks.

V shed 0 bases and J shed 1 base, with 9 bases lying between them. The length of the CDR3 is 15 residues. Germline CDR1 is SGHDN and CDR2 is FVKESK. The data were produced by immunoSEQ multiplex PCR, yet TCRdb's version contains in-frame clones alone and is incomplete. In the table there are about 160,000 clones, about 85% of which are singletons. Study results and caveats: In blood, top tumor clones expanded by 2 weeks, shrinking by 4.

As for time point: baseline pretreatment blood. This sample's treatment: 15 Gy SBRT to primary tumor, nephrectomy 4 weeks later. Radiation-treated patients gave blood at baseline, week 2 and week 4. The sequencing used blood, collected from a patient whose treatment included radiotherapy and nephrectomy. The rearrangement links TRBV14 to TRBJ2-5, with D hard to call. This receptor was identified in a woman in her 70s with renal cell carcinoma. In nucleotides, the CDR3 is TGTGCCAGCAGCCAAGATCTGGGTCTCCAAGAGACCCAGTACTTC. This gives the protein CASSQDLGLQETQYF.